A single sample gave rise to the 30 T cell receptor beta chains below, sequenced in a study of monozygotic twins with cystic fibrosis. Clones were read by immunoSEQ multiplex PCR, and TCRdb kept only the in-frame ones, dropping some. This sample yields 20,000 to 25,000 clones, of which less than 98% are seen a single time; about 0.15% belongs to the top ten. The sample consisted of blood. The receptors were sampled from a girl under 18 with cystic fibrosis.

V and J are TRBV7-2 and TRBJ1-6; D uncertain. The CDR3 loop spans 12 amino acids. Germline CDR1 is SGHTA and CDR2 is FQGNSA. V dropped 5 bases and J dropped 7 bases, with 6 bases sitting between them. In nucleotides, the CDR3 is TGTGCCAGCAGCGATTTCAATTCACCCCTCCACTTT. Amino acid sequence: CASSDFNSPLHF.

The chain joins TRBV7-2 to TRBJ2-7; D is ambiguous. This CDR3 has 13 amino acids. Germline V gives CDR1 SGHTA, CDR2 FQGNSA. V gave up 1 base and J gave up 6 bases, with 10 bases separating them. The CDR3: CASSLVPSREQYF. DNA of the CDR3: TGTGCCAGCAGCTTAGTCCCTAGTCGCGAGCAGTACTTC.

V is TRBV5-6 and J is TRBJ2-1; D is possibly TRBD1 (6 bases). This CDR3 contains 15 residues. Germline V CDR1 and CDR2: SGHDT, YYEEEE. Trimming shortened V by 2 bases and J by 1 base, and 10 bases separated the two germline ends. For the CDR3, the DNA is TGTGCCAGCAGCTTTGTCAGGGGATCCTACAATGAGCAGTTCTTC. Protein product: CASSFVRGSYNEQFF.

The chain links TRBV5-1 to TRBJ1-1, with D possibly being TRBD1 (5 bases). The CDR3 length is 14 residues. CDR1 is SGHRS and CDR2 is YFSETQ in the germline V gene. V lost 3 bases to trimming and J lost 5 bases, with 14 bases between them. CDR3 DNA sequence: TGCGCCAGCAGCTCCCAGTGGGGGGGGACTGAAGCTTTCTTT. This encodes CASSSQWGGTEAFF.

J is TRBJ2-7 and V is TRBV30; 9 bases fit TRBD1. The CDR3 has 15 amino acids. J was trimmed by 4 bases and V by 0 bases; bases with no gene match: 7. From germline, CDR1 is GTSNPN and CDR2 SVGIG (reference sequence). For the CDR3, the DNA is TGTGCCTGGAGTGTAAGGGGGACAGGGTGGTACGAGCAGTACTTC. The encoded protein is CAWSVRGTGWYEQYF.

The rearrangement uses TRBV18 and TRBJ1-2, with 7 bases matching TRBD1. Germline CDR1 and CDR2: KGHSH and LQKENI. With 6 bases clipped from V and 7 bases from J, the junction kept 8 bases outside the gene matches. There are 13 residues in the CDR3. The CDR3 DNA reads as TGTGCCAGCTCTCGCGACAGGGTAACTGGCTACACCTTC. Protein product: CASSRDRVTGYTF.

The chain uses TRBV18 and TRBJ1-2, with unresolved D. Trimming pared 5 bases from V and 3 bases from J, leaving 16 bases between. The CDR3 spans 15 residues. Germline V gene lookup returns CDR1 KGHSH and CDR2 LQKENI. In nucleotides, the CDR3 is TGTGCCAGCTCAGCGGACGACGGGAACTACTATGGCTACACCTTC. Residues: CASSADDGNYYGYTF.

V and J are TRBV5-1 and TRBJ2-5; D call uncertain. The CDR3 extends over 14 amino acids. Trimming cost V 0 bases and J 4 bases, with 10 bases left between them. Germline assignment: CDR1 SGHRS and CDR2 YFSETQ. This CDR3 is CASSLVVTLETQYF. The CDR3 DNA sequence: TGCGCCAGCAGCTTGGTTGTAACATTAGAGACCCAGTACTTC. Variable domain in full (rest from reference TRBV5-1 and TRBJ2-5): KAGVTQTPRYLIKTRGQQVTLSCSPISGHRSVSWYQQTPGQGLQFLFEYFSETQRNKGNFPGRFSGRQFSNSRSEMNVSTLELGDSALYLCASSLVVTLETQYFGPGTRLLVL.

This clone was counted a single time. In DNA, the CDR3 is TGTGCCAGTAGTATTCTAGGGACAGGGTCCCTCAGCAATCAGCCCCAGCATTTT. It encodes CASSILGTGSLSNQPQHF. V and J are TRBV19 and TRBJ1-5; 9 bases are a match to TRBD1. CDR3 length equals 18 residues. J lost 1 base, V lost 3 bases, and 10 bases had no gene match. Germline V gene data show CDR1 as LNHDA and CDR2 as SQIVND (reference sequence).

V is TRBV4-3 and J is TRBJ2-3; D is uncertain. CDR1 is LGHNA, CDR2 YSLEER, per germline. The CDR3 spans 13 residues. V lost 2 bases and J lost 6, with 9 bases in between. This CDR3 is CASSQMGWDTQYF. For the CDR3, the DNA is TGCGCCAGCAGCCAAATGGGGTGGGATACGCAGTATTTT.

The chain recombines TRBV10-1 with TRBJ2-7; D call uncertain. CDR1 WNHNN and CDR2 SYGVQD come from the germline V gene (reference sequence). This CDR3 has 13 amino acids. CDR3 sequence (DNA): TGCGTTCCTGGACCCCCTTGGGACTACGAGCAGTACGTC. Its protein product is CVPGPPWDYEQYV.

CDR3 loop: CASSGATSGTYEQFF. The DNA for the CDR3 is TGTGCCAGCAGTGGTGCGACTAGCGGGACCTATGAGCAGTTCTTC. The genes are TRBV25-1 and TRBJ2-1; 11 bases agree with TRBD2. There are 15 residues in the CDR3. V lost 4 bases, J lost 8 bases, and 7 bases stayed unmatched. Germline V gene lookup returns CDR1 MGHDK and CDR2 SYGVNS. Combining the CDR3 with reference TRBV25-1 and TRBJ2-1 gives the whole variable domain EADIYQTPRYLVIGTGKKITLECSQTMGHDKMYWYQQDPGMELHLIHYSYGVNSTEKGDLSSESTVSRIRTEHFPLTLESARPSHTSQYLCASSGATSGTYEQFFGPGTRLTVL.

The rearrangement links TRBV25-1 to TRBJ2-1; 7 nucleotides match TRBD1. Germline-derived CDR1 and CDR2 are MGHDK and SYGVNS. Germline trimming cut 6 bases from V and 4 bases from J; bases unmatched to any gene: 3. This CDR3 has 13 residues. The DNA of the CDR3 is TGTGCCAGCAGCACAGGGGATTACAATGAGCAGTTCTTC. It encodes CASSTGDYNEQFF. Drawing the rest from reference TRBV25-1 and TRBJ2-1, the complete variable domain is EADIYQTPRYLVIGTGKKITLECSQTMGHDKMYWYQQDPGMELHLIHYSYGVNSTEKGDLSSESTVSRIRTEHFPLTLESARPSHTSQYLCASSTGDYNEQFFGPGTRLTVL.

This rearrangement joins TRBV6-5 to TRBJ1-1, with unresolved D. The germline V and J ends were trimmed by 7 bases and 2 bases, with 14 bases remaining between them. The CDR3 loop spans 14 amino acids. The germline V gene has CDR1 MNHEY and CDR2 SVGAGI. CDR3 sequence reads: CASKLERDNTEAFF. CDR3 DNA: TGTGCCAGCAAATTGGAAAGGGATAACACTGAAGCTTTCTTT.

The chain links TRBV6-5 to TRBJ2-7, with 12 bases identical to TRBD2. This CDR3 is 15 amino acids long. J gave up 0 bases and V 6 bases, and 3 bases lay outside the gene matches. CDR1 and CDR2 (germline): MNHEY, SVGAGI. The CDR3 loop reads CASSRTSGTSYEQYF. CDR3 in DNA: TGTGCCAGCAGCCGGACTAGCGGGACCTCCTACGAGCAGTACTTC.

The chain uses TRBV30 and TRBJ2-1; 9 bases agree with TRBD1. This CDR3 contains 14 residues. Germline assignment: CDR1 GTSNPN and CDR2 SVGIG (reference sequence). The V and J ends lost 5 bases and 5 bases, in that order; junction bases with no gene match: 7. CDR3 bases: TGTGCCTGGGGAACACAGGGGGCTAACAATGAGCAGTTCTTC. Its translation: CAWGTQGANNEQFF.

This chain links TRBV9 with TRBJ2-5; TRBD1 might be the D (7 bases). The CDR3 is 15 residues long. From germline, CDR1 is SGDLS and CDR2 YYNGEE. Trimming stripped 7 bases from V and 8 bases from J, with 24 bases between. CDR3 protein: CASSDTGEDKRTQYF. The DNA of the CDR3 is TGTGCCAGCTCTGATACAGGGGAGGACAAGAGAACCCAGTACTTC. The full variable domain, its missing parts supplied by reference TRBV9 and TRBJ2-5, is DSGVTQTPKHLITATGQRVTLRCSPRSGDLSVYWYQQSLDQGLQFLIQYYNGEERAKGNILERFSAQQFPDLHSELNLSSLELGDSALYFCASSDTGEDKRTQYFGPGTRLLVL.

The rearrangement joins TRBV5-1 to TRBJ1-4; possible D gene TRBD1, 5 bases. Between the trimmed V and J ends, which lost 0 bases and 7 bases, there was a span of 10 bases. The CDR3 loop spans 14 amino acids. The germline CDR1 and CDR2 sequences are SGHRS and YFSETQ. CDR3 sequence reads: CASSLGTGPEKLFF. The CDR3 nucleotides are TGCGCCAGCAGCTTGGGCACGGGGCCTGAAAAACTGTTTTTT.

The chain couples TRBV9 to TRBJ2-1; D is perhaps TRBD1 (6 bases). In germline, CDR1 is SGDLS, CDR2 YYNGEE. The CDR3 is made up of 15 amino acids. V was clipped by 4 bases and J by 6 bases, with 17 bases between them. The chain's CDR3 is CASSPQGNFPNEQFF. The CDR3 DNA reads TGTGCCAGCAGCCCACAGGGAAATTTCCCCAATGAGCAGTTCTTC.

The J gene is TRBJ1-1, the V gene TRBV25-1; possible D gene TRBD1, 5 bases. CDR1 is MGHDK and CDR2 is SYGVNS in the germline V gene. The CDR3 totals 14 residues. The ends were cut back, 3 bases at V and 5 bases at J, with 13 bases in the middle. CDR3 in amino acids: CASSDRVLGTEAFF. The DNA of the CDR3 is TGTGCCAGCAGTGACAGGGTTTTGGGTACTGAAGCTTTCTTT. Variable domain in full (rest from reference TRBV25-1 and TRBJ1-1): EADIYQTPRYLVIGTGKKITLECSQTMGHDKMYWYQQDPGMELHLIHYSYGVNSTEKGDLSSESTVSRIRTEHFPLTLESARPSHTSQYLCASSDRVLGTEAFFGQGTRLTVV.

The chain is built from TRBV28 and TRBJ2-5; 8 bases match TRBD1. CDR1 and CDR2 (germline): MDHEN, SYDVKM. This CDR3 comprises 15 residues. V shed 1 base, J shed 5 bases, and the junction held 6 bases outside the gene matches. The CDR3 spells CASSLSRTGSETQYF. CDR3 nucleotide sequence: TGTGCCAGCAGTTTATCCCGGACAGGGTCGGAGACCCAGTACTTC.

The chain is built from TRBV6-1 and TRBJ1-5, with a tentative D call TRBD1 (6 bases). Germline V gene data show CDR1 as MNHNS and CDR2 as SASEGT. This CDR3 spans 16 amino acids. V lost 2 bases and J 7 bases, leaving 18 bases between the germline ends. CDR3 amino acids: CASSERGGNLRQPQHF. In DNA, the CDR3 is TGTGCCAGCAGTGAAAGAGGGGGGAACCTCCGGCAGCCCCAGCATTTT.

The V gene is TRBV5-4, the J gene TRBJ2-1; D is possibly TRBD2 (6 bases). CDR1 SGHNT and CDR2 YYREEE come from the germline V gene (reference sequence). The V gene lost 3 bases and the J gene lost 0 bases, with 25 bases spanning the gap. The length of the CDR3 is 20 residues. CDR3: CASSYATSRWAVSSYNEQFF. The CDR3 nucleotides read TGTGCCAGCAGCTATGCTACTAGCCGCTGGGCGGTTAGCTCCTACAATGAGCAGTTCTTC.

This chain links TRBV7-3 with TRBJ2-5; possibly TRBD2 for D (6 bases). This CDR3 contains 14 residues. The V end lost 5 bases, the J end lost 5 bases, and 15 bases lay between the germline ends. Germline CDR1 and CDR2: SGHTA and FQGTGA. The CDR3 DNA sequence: TGTGCCAGCAGCCCCTCGGGCGGGATTGAGACCCAGTACTTC. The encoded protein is CASSPSGGIETQYF.

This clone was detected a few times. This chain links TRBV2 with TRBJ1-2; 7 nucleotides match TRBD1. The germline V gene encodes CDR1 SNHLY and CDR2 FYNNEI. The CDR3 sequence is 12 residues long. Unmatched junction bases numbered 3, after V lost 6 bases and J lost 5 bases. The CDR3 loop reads CASRPGQYGYTF. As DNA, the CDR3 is TGTGCCAGCAGACCGGGACAGTATGGCTACACCTTC.

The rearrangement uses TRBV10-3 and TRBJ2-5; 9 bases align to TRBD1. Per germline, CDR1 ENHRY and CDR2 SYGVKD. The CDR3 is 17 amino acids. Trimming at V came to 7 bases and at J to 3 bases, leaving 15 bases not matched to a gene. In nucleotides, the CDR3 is TGTGCCATCATCACTACACCCGGGACAGGGCCGGAAGAGACCCAGTACTTC. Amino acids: CAIITTPGTGPEETQYF.

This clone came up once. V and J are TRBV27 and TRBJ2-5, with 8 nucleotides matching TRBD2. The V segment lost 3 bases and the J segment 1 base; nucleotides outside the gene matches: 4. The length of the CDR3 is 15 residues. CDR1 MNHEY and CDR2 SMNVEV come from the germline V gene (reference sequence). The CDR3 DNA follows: TGTGCCAGCAGTTTGACGGGAGGGATCCAAGAGACCCAGTACTTC. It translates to CASSLTGGIQETQYF.

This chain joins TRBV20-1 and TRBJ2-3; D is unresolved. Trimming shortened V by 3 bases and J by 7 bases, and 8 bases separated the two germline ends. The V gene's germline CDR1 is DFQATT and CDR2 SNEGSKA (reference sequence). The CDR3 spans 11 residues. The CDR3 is CSASDQYTQYF. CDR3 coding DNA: TGCAGTGCTAGCGACCAGTATACGCAGTATTTT.

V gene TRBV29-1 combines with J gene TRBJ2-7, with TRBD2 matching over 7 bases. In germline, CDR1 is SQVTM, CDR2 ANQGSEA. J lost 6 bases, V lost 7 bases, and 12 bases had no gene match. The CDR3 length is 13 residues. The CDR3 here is CSGGYGLVCEQYV. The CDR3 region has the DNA TGCAGCGGTGGATACGGACTAGTCTGCGAGCAGTACGTC.

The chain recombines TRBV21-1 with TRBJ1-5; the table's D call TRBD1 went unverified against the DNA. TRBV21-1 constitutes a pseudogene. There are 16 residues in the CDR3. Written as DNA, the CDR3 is TGTGCCAGCAGCAAAGTCGGCCAGGGCCGCAATCAGCCCCAGCATTTT. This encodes CASSKVGQGRNQPQHF.